This T cell receptor beta chain was obtained from a study of neoadjuvant anti-PD-1 for oral cavity cancer. Study-level results: Higher pretreatment blood Treg/Th17 ratios correlated with higher pretreatment blood and lower post-treatment tumor TCRbeta clonality.

Turning to this clone: The antigen is not known.

Most PBMC samples had 480 ng input DNA in six replicates. Sequenced by immunoSEQ multiplex PCR; TCRdb stores in-frame clones only, minus some. The table has about 16,000 clones, 60% to 80% seen once. These oral cavity squamous cell carcinomas were HPV-negative and locally advanced. PBMCs were not maintained or expanded in culture before analysis. This CDR3 has 13 amino acids. Looked up from germline, CDR1 is MDHEN and CDR2 is SYDVKM. V lost 7 bases, J lost 1 base, and 11 bases lay in between. This receptor was identified in a person aged 35-79 years with oral cavity squamous cell carcinoma. The source was PBMCs, collected before nivolumab (anti-PD-1) treatment. The genes are TRBV28 and TRBJ2-7; tentatively, D is TRBD1 (6 bases). The CDR3 sequence is CASMPGQSYEQYF. The DNA for the CDR3 is TGTGCCAGCATGCCGGGACAATCCTACGAGCAGTACTTC.